These 10 T cell receptor beta chains originate from one sample sequenced in a study of T cell clones after liver transplantation. The repertoire was sequenced with immunoSEQ multiplex PCR; TCRdb's copy has only in-frame clones and lacks some. Of about 76,000 clones listed, around 78% were seen once; the top ten hold approximately 2.8%. Sequences were derived from CD4+ T cells from blood, sampled at the 22-month timepoint. Every receptor here comes from a human patient who received a liver transplant. The T cells may come from the graft donor.

This clone was picked up one time. The J gene is TRBJ2-2, the V gene TRBV7-6; D remains unclear. CDR1 is SGHVS, CDR2 FNYEAQ, per germline. The germline V and J ends were trimmed by 1 base and 8 bases, with 11 bases remaining between them. The CDR3 extends over 14 amino acids. Here the CDR3 reads CASSLDQTLGELFF. The CDR3 DNA follows: TGTGCCAGCAGCTTAGATCAGACCTTGGGGGAGCTGTTTTTT.

The chain carries TRBV2 and TRBJ1-4; 7 nucleotides align to TRBD1. Germline V lookup: CDR1 SNHLY, CDR2 FYNNEI. The CDR3 is 13 amino acids. Trimming removed 11 bases from V and 7 bases from J; junction bases left unmatched: 10. The CDR3 is CASRGTAGEKLFF. CDR3 nucleotides: TGTGCCTCTCGCGGGACAGCGGGTGAAAAACTGTTTTTT.

This chain connects TRBV30 to TRBJ2-2; no reliable D call. V lost 2 bases to trimming and J lost 8 bases, with 6 bases between them. The germline gives CDR1 GTSNPN, CDR2 SVGIG (reference sequence). The CDR3 has 11 residues. In DNA form, the CDR3 reads TGTGCCTGGAGTCCCGTTGGGGAGCTGTTTTTT. Its protein is CAWSPVGELFF. Together with reference TRBV30 and TRBJ2-2, the CDR3 gives the full variable domain: SQTIHQWPATLVQPVGSPLSLECTVEGTSNPNLYWYRQAAGRGLQLLFYSVGIGQISSEVPQNLSASRPQDRQFILSSKKLLLSDSGFYLCAWSPVGELFFGEGSRLTVL.

The chain has TRBV9 and TRBJ1-2, with D unclear. Trimming took off 4 bases at V and 2 bases at J, with 12 bases between the two ends. CDR1 and CDR2 (germline): SGDLS, YYNGEE. CDR3 length equals 14 residues. The CDR3 reads CASSPTNSNYGYTF. For the CDR3, the DNA is TGTGCCAGCAGCCCCACCAACAGCAACTATGGCTACACCTTC.

The chain employs TRBV6-1 and TRBJ2-7; D ambiguous. The CDR3 extends over 16 amino acids. Germline V gives CDR1 MNHNS, CDR2 SASEGT. V lost 2 bases to trimming and J lost 7 bases, with 21 bases between them. The CDR3 DNA reads as TGTGCCAGCAGTGAACCAGGTTGGGGTAACCAAGGGGAGCAGTACTTC. It translates to CASSEPGWGNQGEQYF.

J is TRBJ1-5 and V is TRBV5-6, with D uncertain. V lost 5 bases, J lost 4 bases, and 19 bases lay in between. CDR3 length: 16 amino acids. CDR1 SGHDT and CDR2 YYEEEE come from the germline V gene. The CDR3 DNA reads as TGTGCCAGCAGTCAACCGTCGTCCCCGCGAAATCAGCCCCAGCATTTT. This translates into CASSQPSSPRNQPQHF.

The chain is built from TRBV7-2 and TRBJ1-1; D unresolved. The CDR3 length is 12 residues. Germline-derived CDR1 and CDR2 are SGHTA and FQGNSA. The V end was cut by 2 bases, the J end by 9 bases, with 10 bases between. In nucleotides, the CDR3 is TGTGCCAGCAGCTTACCTTGGGAAAAAGCTTTCTTT. It specifies CASSLPWEKAFF.

The chain combines TRBV21-1 with TRBJ2-7. TRBV21-1 counts as a pseudogene. The CDR3 consists of 17 residues. CDR3 protein: CASSKGAGEADRYEQYF. For the CDR3, the DNA is TGTGCCAGCAGCAAAGGGGCAGGGGAGGCGGATCGCTACGAGCAGTACTTC.

DNA for the CDR3: TGTGCCAGCAGTTTTCGACAGAAGGAGACCCAGTACTTC. This codes for CASSFRQKETQYF. This chain joins TRBV27 and TRBJ2-5, with D maybe TRBD1 (5 bases). The CDR3 consists of 13 residues. Trimming removed 3 bases at V and 5 bases at J, with 10 bases between. In germline, CDR1 is MNHEY, CDR2 SMNVEV (reference sequence).

Concerning this clone: The sample contains more than one DNA sequence encoding this CDR3. This rearrangement joins TRBV5-1 to TRBJ2-7; 10 bases are shared with TRBD2. CDR1 and CDR2 from the germline V gene are SGHRS and YFSETQ. This CDR3 has 16 residues. V dropped 4 bases and J dropped 0; count of bases not matched to a gene: 7. CDR3 loop: CASSLGSSGSSYEQYF. CDR3 nucleotides: TGCGCCAGCAGCCTCGGGTCTAGCGGGAGCTCCTACGAGCAGTACTTC.